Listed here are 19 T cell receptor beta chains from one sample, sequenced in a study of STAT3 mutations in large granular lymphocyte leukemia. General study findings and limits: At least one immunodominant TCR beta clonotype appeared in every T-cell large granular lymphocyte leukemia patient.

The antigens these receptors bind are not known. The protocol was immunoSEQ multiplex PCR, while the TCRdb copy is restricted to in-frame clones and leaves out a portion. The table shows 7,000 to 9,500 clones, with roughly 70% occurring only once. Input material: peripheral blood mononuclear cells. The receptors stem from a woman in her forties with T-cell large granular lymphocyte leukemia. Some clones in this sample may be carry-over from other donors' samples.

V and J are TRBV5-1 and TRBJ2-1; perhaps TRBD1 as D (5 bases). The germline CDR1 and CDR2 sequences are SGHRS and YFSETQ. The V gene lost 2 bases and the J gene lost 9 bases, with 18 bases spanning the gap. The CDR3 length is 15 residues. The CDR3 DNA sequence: TGCGCCAGCAGCTTAGTAGGGGATAATATCGGTGAGCAGTTCTTC. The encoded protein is CASSLVGDNIGEQFF.

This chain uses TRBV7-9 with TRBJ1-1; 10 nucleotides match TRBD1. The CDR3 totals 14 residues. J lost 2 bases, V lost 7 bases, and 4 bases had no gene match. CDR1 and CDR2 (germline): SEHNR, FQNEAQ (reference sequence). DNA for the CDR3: TGTGCCAGCACCTGGGACAGGGGAAACACTGAAGCTTTCTTT. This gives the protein CASTWDRGNTEAFF.

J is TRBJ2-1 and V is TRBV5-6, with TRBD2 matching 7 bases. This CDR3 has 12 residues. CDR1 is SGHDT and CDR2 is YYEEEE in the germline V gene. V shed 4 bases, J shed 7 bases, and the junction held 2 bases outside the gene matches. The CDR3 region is CASSRGGNEQFF. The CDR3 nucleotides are TGTGCCAGCAGCCGGGGAGGGAATGAGCAGTTCTTC. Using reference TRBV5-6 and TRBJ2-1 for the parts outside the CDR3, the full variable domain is DAGVTQSPTHLIKTRGQQVTLRCSPKSGHDTVSWYQQALGQGPQFIFQYYEEEERQRGNFPDRFSGHQFPNYSSELNVNALLLGDSALYLCASSRGGNEQFFGPGTRLTVL.

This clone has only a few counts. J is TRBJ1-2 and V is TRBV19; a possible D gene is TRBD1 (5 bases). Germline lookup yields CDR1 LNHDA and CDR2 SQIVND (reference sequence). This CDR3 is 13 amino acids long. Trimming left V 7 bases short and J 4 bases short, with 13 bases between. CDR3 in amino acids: CASTAGWSYGYTF. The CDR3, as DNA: TGTGCCAGTACCGCAGGGTGGAGCTATGGCTACACCTTC.

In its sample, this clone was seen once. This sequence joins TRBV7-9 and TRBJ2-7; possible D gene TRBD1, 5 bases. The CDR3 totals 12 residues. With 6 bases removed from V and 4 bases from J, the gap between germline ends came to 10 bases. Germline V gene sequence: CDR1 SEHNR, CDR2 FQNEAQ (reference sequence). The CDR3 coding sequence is TGTGCCAGCAGTAAGACAGCTTACGAGCAGTACTTC. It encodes CASSKTAYEQYF.

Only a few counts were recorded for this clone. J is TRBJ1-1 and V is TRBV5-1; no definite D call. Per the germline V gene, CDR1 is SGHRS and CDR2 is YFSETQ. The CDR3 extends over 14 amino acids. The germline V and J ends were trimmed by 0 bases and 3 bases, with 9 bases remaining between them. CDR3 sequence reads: CASSLAGRDTEAFF. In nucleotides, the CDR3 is TGCGCCAGCAGCTTGGCAGGACGAGACACTGAAGCTTTCTTT. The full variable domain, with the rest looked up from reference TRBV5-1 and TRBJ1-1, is KAGVTQTPRYLIKTRGQQVTLSCSPISGHRSVSWYQQTPGQGLQFLFEYFSETQRNKGNFPGRFSGRQFSNSRSEMNVSTLELGDSALYLCASSLAGRDTEAFFGQGTRLTVV.

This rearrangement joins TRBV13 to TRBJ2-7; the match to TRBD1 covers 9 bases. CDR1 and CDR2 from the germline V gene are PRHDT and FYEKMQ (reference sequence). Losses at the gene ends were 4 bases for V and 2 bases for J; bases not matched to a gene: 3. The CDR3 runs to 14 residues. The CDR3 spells CASSSGQGTYEQYF. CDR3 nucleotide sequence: TGTGCCAGCAGCTCCGGACAGGGGACCTACGAGCAGTACTTC.

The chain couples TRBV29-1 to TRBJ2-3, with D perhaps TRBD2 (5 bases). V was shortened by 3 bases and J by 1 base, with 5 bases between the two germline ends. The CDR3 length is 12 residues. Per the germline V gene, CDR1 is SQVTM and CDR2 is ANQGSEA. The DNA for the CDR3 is TGCAGCGTTGAGGAGGGCACAGATACGCAGTATTTT. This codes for CSVEEGTDTQYF.

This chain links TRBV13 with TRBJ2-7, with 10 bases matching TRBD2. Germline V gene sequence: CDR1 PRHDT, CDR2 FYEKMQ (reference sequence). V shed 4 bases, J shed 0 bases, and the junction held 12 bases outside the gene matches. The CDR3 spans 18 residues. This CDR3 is CASSSQGAGGRGSYEQYF. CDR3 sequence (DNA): TGTGCCAGCAGCTCCCAGGGAGCGGGAGGGCGCGGCTCCTACGAGCAGTACTTC.

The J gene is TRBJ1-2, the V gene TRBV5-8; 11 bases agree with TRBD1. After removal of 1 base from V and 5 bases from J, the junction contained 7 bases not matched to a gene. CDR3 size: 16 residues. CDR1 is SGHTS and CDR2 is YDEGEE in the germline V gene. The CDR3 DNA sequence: TGTGCCAGCAGCTTGTCTGGACAGGGGGCACCGTATGGCTACACCTTC. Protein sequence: CASSLSGQGAPYGYTF.

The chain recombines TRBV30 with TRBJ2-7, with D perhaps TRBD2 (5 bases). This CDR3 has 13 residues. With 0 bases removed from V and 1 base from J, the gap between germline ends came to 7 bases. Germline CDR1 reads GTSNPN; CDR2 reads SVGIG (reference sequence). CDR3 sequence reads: CAWSVPGSYEQYF. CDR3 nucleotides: TGTGCCTGGAGTGTCCCGGGGTCCTACGAGCAGTACTTC.

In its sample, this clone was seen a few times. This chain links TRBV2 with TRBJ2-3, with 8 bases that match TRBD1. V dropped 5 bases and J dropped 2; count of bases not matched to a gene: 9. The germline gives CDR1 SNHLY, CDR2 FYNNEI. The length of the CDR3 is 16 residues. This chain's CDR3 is CASSTGTGRPTDTQYF. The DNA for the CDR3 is TGTGCCAGCAGTACCGGGACAGGAAGACCCACAGATACGCAGTATTTT.

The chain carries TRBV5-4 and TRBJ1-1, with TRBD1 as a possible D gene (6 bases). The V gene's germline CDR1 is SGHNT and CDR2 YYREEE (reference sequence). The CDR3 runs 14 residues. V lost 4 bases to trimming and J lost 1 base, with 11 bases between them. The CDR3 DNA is TGTGCCAGCAGCCCGTGGACAGCGAACACTGAAGCTTTCTTT. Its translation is CASSPWTANTEAFF.

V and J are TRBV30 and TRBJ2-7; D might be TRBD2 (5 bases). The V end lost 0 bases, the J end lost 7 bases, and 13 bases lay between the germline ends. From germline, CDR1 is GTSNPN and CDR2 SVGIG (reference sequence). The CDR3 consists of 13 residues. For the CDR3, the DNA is TGTGCCTGGAGTGTAAGCCCGACGGGGGAGCAGTACTTC. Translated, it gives CAWSVSPTGEQYF. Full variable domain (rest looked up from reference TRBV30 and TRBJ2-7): SQTIHQWPATLVQPVGSPLSLECTVEGTSNPNLYWYRQAAGRGLQLLFYSVGIGQISSEVPQNLSASRPQDRQFILSSKKLLLSDSGFYLCAWSVSPTGEQYFGPGTRLTVT.

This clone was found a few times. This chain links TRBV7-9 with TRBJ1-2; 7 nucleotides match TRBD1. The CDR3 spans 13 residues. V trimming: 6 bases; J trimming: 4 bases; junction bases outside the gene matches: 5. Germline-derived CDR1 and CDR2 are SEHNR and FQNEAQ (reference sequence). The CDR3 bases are TGTGCCAGCAGTTTACAGGGGCCCTATGGCTACACCTTC. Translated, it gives CASSLQGPYGYTF.

CDR3 sequence: CAWSDRAGQPQHF. The CDR3, as DNA: TGTGCCTGGAGTGACAGAGCGGGACAGCCCCAGCATTTT. V usage is TRBV30 and J usage is TRBJ1-5; D unclear. Germline V gene data show CDR1 as GTSNPN and CDR2 as SVGIG (reference sequence). Trimming shortened V by 1 base and J by 7 bases, and 11 bases separated the two germline ends. This CDR3 contains 13 residues.

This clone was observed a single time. The CDR3 sequence: CASSTKLAGGSGEQYF. In nucleotides, the CDR3 is TGTGCCAGCAGCACTAAACTAGCGGGGGGTTCCGGCGAGCAGTACTTC. The gene calls are TRBV5-4 and TRBJ2-7; the match to TRBD2 covers 12 bases. Germline assignment: CDR1 SGHNT and CDR2 YYREEE (reference sequence). Unmatched junction bases numbered 11, after V lost 4 bases and J lost 6 bases. The CDR3 covers 16 residues.

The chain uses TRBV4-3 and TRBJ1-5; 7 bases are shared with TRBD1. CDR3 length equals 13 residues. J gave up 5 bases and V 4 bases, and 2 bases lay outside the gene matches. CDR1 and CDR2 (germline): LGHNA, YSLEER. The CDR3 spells CASSRGTDQPQHF. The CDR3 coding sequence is TGCGCCAGCAGCCGCGGGACAGATCAGCCCCAGCATTTT.

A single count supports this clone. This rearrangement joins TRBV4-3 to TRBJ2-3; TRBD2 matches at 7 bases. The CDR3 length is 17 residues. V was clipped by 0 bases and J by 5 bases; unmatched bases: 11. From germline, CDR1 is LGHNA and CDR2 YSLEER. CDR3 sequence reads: CASSQEGSAGVEDTQYF. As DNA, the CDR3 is TGCGCCAGCAGCCAAGAGGGCAGTGCGGGGGTAGAAGATACGCAGTATTTT.